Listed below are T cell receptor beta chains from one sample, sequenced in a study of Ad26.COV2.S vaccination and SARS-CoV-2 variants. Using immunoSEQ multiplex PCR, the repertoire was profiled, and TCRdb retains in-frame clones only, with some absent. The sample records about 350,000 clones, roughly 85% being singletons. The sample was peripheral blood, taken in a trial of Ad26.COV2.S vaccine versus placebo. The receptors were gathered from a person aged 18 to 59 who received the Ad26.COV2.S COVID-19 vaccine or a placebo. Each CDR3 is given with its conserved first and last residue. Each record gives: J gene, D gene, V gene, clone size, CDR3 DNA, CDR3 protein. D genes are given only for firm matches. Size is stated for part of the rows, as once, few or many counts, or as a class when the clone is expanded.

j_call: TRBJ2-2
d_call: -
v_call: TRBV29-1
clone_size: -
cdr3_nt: TGCAGCGGTCACGACAGCGCGAACACCGGGGAGCTGTTTTTT
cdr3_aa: CSGHDSANTGELFF

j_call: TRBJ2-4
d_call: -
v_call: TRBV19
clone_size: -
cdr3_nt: TGTGCCAGTAGTCCCGGACAGAACGGGAACATTCAGTACTTC
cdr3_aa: CASSPGQNGNIQYF

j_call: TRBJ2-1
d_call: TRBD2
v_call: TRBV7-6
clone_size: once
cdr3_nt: TGTGCCAGCAGCCCAATAGCCAGACTAGCGGGAGACTACAATGAGCAGTTCTTC
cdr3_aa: CASSPIARLAGDYNEQFF

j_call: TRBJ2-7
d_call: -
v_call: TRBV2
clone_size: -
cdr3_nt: TGTGCCAGCACTCCCGGTCCCGGGGACGAGCAGTACTTC
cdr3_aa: CASTPGPGDEQYF

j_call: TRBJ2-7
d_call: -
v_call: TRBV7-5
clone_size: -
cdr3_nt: TGTGTCAGAAGCCCTAAGGGAGGGGGGAGGTACGAGCAGTACTTC
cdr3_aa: CVRSPKGGGRYEQYF

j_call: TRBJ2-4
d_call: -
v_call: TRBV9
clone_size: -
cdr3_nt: TGTGCCAGCAGCGTAGGCAGCAGGGAAGGTCACATTCAGTACTTC
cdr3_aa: CASSVGSREGHIQYF

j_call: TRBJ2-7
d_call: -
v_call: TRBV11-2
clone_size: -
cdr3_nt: TGTGCCAGCAGCATGGGCGTCGAGCAGTACTTC
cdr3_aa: CASSMGVEQYF

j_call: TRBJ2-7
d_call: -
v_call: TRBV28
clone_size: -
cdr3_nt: TGTGCCAGCACCGGGACACTCCGCTCCTACGAGCAGTACTTC
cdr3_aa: CASTGTLRSYEQYF

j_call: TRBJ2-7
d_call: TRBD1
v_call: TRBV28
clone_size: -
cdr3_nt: TGTGCCACAAGAGGACAGGGCCCCCCCTACGAGCAGTACTTC
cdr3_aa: CATRGQGPPYEQYF

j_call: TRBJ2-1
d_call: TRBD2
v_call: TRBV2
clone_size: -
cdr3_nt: TGTGCCAGCAGCGGGACCCGGGGGGGCCTCTACAATGAGCAGTTCTTC
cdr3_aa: CASSGTRGGLYNEQFF

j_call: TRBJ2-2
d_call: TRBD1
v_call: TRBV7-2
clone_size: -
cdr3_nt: TGTGCCAGCAGCCGGACAGGGGGATCCGGGGAGCTGTTTTTT
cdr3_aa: CASSRTGGSGELFF

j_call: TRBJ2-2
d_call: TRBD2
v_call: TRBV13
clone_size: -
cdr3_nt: TGTGCCAGCAGCCCGGGACTAGCGGGACACACCGGGGAGCTGTTTTTT
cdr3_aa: CASSPGLAGHTGELFF

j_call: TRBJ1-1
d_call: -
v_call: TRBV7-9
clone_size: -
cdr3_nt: TGTGCCAGCAGCTTGGCGTTCCGCACTGAAGCTTTCTTT
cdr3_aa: CASSLAFRTEAFF

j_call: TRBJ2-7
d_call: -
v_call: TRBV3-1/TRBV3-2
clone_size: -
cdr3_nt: TGTGCCAGCAGCCGAGCCACCGTCTACGAGCAGTACTTC
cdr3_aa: CASSRATVYEQYF

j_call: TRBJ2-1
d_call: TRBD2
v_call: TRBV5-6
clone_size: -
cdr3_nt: TGTGCCAGCAGCGGACTAGCGAGGAATGAGCAGTTCTTC
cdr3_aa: CASSGLARNEQFF

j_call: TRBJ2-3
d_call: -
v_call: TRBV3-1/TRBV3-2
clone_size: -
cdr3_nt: TGTGCCAGCAGCCAAGGGACTTCCACAGATACGCAGTATTTT
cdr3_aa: CASSQGTSTDTQYF

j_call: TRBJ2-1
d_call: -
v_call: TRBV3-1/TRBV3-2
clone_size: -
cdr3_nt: TGTGCCAGCAGCCAAAATTCGGCCAGGGACACAATATACAATGAGCAGTTCTTC
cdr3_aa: CASSQNSARDTIYNEQFF

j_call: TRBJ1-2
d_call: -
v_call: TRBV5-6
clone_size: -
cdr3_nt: TGTGCCAGCAGCTCGCCCGGGGCCCACATGGGCTACACCTTC
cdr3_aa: CASSSPGAHMGYTF

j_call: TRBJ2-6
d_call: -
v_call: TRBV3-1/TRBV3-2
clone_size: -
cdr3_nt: TGTGCCAGCAGCCAAGGTGGCAGGAGCTCTGGGGCCAACGTCCTGACTTTC
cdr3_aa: CASSQGGRSSGANVLTF

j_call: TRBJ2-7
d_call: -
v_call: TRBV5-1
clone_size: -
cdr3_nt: TGCGCCAGCAGTCCAGGTTACGAGCAGTACTTC
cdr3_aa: CASSPGYEQYF

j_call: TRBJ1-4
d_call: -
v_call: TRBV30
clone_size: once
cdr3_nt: TGTGCCTGGAGTTTGGGGACGGCTAATGAAAAACTGTTTTTT
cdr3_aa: CAWSLGTANEKLFF

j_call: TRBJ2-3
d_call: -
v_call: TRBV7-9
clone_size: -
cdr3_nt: TGTGCCAGCAGCTCCCCGAGGGGCAGCACAGATACGCAGTATTTT
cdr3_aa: CASSSPRGSTDTQYF

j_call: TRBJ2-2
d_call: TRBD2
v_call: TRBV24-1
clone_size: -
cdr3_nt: TGTGCCACCAGTGACCGCACTAGCGGGGGTCGGGAGCTGTTTTTT
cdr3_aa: CATSDRTSGGRELFF

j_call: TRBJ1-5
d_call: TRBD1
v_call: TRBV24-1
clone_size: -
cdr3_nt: TGTGCCACCAGTGACTACCCCCGGGACAGGGGACCCTATAGCAATCAGCCCCAGCATTTT
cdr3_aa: CATSDYPRDRGPYSNQPQHF

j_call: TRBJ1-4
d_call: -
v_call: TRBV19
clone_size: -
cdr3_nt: TGTGCCAGTAGTCGCCGGACTCGGGAAAAACTGTTTTTT
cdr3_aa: CASSRRTREKLFF

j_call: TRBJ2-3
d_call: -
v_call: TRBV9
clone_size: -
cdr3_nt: TGTGCCAGCAGCGTACGGGTCTCCCCTGCAGATACGCAGTATTTT
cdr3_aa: CASSVRVSPADTQYF

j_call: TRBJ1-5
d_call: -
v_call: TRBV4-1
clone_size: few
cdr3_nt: TGCGCCAGCAGCCCACCAGGGACCGTCAATCAGCCCCAGCATTTT
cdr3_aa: CASSPPGTVNQPQHF

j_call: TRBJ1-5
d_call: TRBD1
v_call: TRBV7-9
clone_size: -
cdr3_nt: TGTGCCAGCAGCTTCGACAGGGCCCAGCCCCAGCATTTT
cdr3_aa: CASSFDRAQPQHF